A single sample is the source of the 28 T cell receptor beta chains below, sequenced in a study of blood T cell repertoires in COVID-19. The method was immunoSEQ multiplex PCR; TCRdb's version includes in-frame clones alone and lacks a portion of them. The repertoire holds 220,000 or so clones, with around 86% as singletons. Sequencing was carried out using peripheral blood. All receptors derive from an elderly woman with COVID-19, enrolled during active disease.

This clone was seen only a few times. This chain links TRBV19 with TRBJ2-2; TRBD2 aligns across 9 bases. In germline, CDR1 is LNHDA, CDR2 SQIVND (reference sequence). V trimming: 3 bases; J trimming: 5 bases; junction bases outside the gene matches: 7. The CDR3 consists of 16 residues. In DNA form, the CDR3 reads TGTGCCAGTAGTATCTTGGCGGGGGGGAGTACCGGGGAGCTGTTTTTT. This encodes CASSILAGGSTGELFF.

The chain is built from TRBV24-1 and TRBJ2-1; 12 bases line up with TRBD2. Trimming took 1 base from V and 7 from J; bases not matched to a gene: 7. The length of the CDR3 is 17 residues. Germline V lookup: CDR1 KGHDR, CDR2 SFDVKD. CDR3 residues: CATSDFPTSGRGNEQFF. CDR3 coding DNA: TGTGCCACCAGTGATTTCCCGACTAGCGGGAGAGGTAATGAGCAGTTCTTC.

J is TRBJ2-3 and V is TRBV19, with TRBD2 matching over 7 bases. The length of the CDR3 is 15 residues. V lost 9 bases and J lost 0; bases outside the gene matches: 9. CDR1 LNHDA and CDR2 SQIVND come from the germline V gene (reference sequence). CDR3 sequence (DNA): TGTGCCAGCACACCCCGGGGAGGGAGCACAGATACGCAGTATTTT. Amino acids: CASTPRGGSTDTQYF.

The chain joins TRBV5-4 to TRBJ1-2; tentatively, D is TRBD1 (5 bases). The CDR3 runs to 14 residues. V was cut by 0 bases and J by 4 bases, with 10 bases left in between. Germline V gene sequence: CDR1 SGHNT, CDR2 YYREEE (reference sequence). The CDR3 region has the DNA TGTGCCAGCAGCTTGGACGACAGAAGCTATGGCTACACCTTC. Translated: CASSLDDRSYGYTF. Full variable domain (rest looked up from reference TRBV5-4 and TRBJ1-2): ETGVTQSPTHLIKTRGQQVTLRCSSQSGHNTVSWYQQALGQGPQFIFQYYREEENGRGNFPPRFSGLQFPNYSSELNVNALELDDSALYLCASSLDDRSYGYTFGSGTRLTVV.

This chain uses TRBV19 with TRBJ1-5; TRBD1 is a possible D gene (6 bases). Trimming cost V 6 bases and J 2 bases, with 14 bases left between them. The CDR3 extends over 15 amino acids. Germline CDR1 and CDR2: LNHDA and SQIVND (reference sequence). The CDR3 nucleotides are TGTGCCAGTAGGGAGACAGGAGAGGGCAATCAGCCCCAGCATTTT. It specifies CASRETGEGNQPQHF.

CDR3 amino acids: CASSQDRVENTIYF. The CDR3 DNA is TGTGCCAGCTCACAAGACAGGGTTGAAAACACCATATATTTT. This chain connects TRBV18 to TRBJ1-3, with 7 bases fitting TRBD1. CDR1 and CDR2 (germline): KGHSH, LQKENI. With V trimmed by 4 bases and J by 6 bases, 6 bases remained unmatched. This CDR3 region has 14 residues. The full variable domain, in which reference TRBV18 and TRBJ1-3 provide the parts outside the CDR3, is NAGVMQNPRHLVRRRGQEARLRCSPMKGHSHVYWYRQLPEEGLKFMVYLQKENIIDESGMPKERFSAEFPKEGPSILRIQQVVRGDSAAYFCASSQDRVENTIYFGEGSWLTVV.

This clone was observed once. The same CDR3 arises from other DNA sequences in this sample as well. The chain has TRBV20-1 and TRBJ1-2; D is unresolved. This CDR3 contains 11 residues. V was pared by 3 bases and J by 3 bases, with 5 bases between. CDR1 and CDR2 (germline): DFQATT, SNEGSKA (reference sequence). The CDR3 loop reads CSARADYGYTF. CDR3 nucleotide sequence: TGCAGTGCTAGGGCGGACTATGGCTACACCTTC.

In nucleotides, the CDR3 is TGTGCCAGCAGCTTCAGGGGGCGCGGAGGCACCGGGGAGCTGTTTTTT. It encodes CASSFRGRGGTGELFF. The V call is TRBV7-3, the J call TRBJ2-2; 8 bases line up with TRBD1. The CDR3 contains 16 residues. Germline CDR1 is SGHTA and CDR2 is FQGTGA. The junction had 7 bases not matched to a gene; V was cut back by 3 bases and J by 4 bases.

This sequence joins TRBV30 and TRBJ2-5; 11 bases are shared with TRBD1. Germline values: CDR1 GTSNPN, CDR2 SVGIG (reference sequence). V was pared by 5 bases and J by 3 bases, with 8 bases of the junction left unmatched. This CDR3 is built from 15 residues. The CDR3 coding sequence is TGTGCCTGGGGCAGCGGGACAGGGGGAAAAGAGACCCAGTACTTC. Its protein is CAWGSGTGGKETQYF.

This chain uses TRBV20-1 with TRBJ2-7; D is unresolved. V lost 6 bases and J lost 7, with 10 bases in between. The germline V gene encodes CDR1 DFQATT and CDR2 SNEGSKA (reference sequence). This CDR3 has 10 amino acids. In DNA, the CDR3 is TGCAGTGCGGAGAGAGAAGAGCAGTACTTC. This codes for CSAEREEQYF.

The chain carries TRBV9 and TRBJ1-1; D not certain. In germline, CDR1 is SGDLS, CDR2 YYNGEE. V lost 4 bases to trimming and J lost 8 bases, with 15 bases between them. CDR3 length: 13 residues. In DNA, the CDR3 is TGTGCCAGCAGCCCCTCGGGAGGGATCGAAGCTTTCTTT. Amino acid sequence: CASSPSGGIEAFF.

J is TRBJ2-1 and V is TRBV28, with D perhaps matching TRBD2 (6 bases). The V end was cut by 8 bases, the J end by 1 base, with 12 bases between. Germline V CDR1 and CDR2: MDHEN, SYDVKM. The CDR3 loop spans 14 amino acids. This chain's CDR3 is CASRRGSSYNEQFF. DNA of the CDR3: TGTGCCAGCCGGAGGGGTTCGTCCTACAATGAGCAGTTCTTC.

The chain has TRBV5-1 and TRBJ1-3; TRBD1 matches 8 bases. Germline lookup yields CDR1 SGHRS and CDR2 YFSETQ. The CDR3 loop spans 15 amino acids. J lost 3 bases, V lost 5 bases, and 7 bases had no gene match. The CDR3 spells CASRSLGQDGNTIYF. The CDR3 DNA is TGCGCCAGCAGATCTCTGGGACAGGATGGAAACACCATATATTTT.

The chain recombines TRBV7-2 with TRBJ1-2; D possibly corresponds to TRBD1 (5 bases). V gave up 1 base and J gave up 4 bases, with 10 bases separating them. This CDR3 region has 14 residues. The germline V gene encodes CDR1 SGHTA and CDR2 FQGNSA. CDR3 in amino acids: CASSLGQGTYGYTF. CDR3 nucleotide sequence: TGTGCCAGCAGCTTAGGTCAGGGAACCTATGGCTACACCTTC.

The chain is built from TRBV7-8 and TRBJ2-7, with D unresolved. V shed 3 bases and J shed 1 base, with 4 bases lying between them. The germline V gene encodes CDR1 SGHVS and CDR2 FQNEAQ. The CDR3 consists of 12 residues. In DNA, the CDR3 is TGTGCCAGCAGCTTCTTGTCCTACGAGCAGTACTTC. This codes for CASSFLSYEQYF.

V usage is TRBV9 and J usage is TRBJ2-1; D call uncertain. Per germline, CDR1 SGDLS and CDR2 YYNGEE. The CDR3 totals 15 residues. V lost 0 bases and J 9 bases, leaving 16 bases between the germline ends. This chain's CDR3 is CASSVVGRANSEQFF. CDR3 coding DNA: TGTGCCAGCAGCGTAGTCGGTCGAGCCAATAGTGAGCAGTTCTTC.

The chain is built from TRBV20-1 and TRBJ2-3; 7 positions agree with TRBD2. The V and J ends lost 3 bases and 7 bases, in that order; junction bases with no gene match: 4. Germline V CDR1 and CDR2: DFQATT, SNEGSKA (reference sequence). This CDR3 contains 12 residues. The CDR3 DNA is TGCAGTGCTAGTTACAGCGGGAATACGCAGTATTTT. It encodes CSASYSGNTQYF.

A note on this clone: The CDR3 ends on some other residue instead of the conserved phenylalanine or tryptophan, so this is likely a read error. The DNA is left out, because the CDR3 cannot be placed on it with certainty; the CDR3 is given as TCRdb lists it. CDR3 amino acids: CASSADRPPGT. The chain employs TRBV7-9 and TRBJ2-7; the DNA was not compared with TRBD1, the D call given in the table. The CDR3 numbers 11 amino acids, ends counted. Per germline, CDR1 SEHNR and CDR2 FQNEAQ (reference sequence).

The V and J genes are TRBV28 and TRBJ1-5; D may be TRBD1 (5 bases). The CDR3 is 16 residues long. V lost 5 bases, J lost 4 bases, and 18 bases lay in between. The V gene's germline CDR1 is MDHEN and CDR2 SYDVKM. The DNA of the CDR3 is TGTGCCAGCAGTGTTCGCGGACCTCGGGGGAATCAGCCCCAGCATTTT. This codes for CASSVRGPRGNQPQHF. The full variable domain, rest sourced from reference TRBV28 and TRBJ1-5, is DVKVTQSSRYLVKRTGEKVFLECVQDMDHENMFWYRQDPGLGLRLIYFSYDVKMKEKGDIPEGYSVSREKKERFSLILESASTNQTSMYLCASSVRGPRGNQPQHFGDGTRLSIL.

The chain has TRBV7-3 and TRBJ1-1, with 9 bases lining up with TRBD1. CDR3 size: 15 residues. The germline CDR1 and CDR2 sequences are SGHTA and FQGTGA. Germline trimming cut 2 bases from V and 9 bases from J; bases unmatched to any gene: 10. This CDR3 is CASSLLGTGPSQAFF. DNA for the CDR3: TGTGCCAGCAGCTTATTGGGGACAGGGCCCTCTCAAGCTTTCTTT.

This rearrangement joins TRBV18 to TRBJ1-4; D call uncertain. In germline, CDR1 is KGHSH, CDR2 LQKENI. The CDR3 loop spans 15 amino acids. V shed 0 bases and J shed 11 bases, with 16 bases lying between them. Here the CDR3 DNA reads TGTGCCAGCTCACCACCAGGCGGGAGGGATTCTAAACTGTTTTTT. Translated, it gives CASSPPGGRDSKLFF.

V gene TRBV27 combines with J gene TRBJ1-1, with a weak D call TRBD1 (6 bases). The germline V gene has CDR1 MNHEY and CDR2 SMNVEV (reference sequence). The germline V and J ends were trimmed by 7 bases and 1 base, with 13 bases remaining between them. The CDR3 sequence is 14 residues long. The CDR3, as DNA: TGTGCCAGCACACCCCAGGGGTCGAACACTGAAGCTTTCTTT. Translated: CASTPQGSNTEAFF.

This chain links TRBV10-2 with TRBJ2-3; D is possibly TRBD2 (5 bases). V was pared by 2 bases and J by 5 bases, with 5 bases between. Germline V lookup: CDR1 WSHSY, CDR2 SAAADI. The length of the CDR3 is 12 residues. The CDR3 sequence is CASSEGGDTQYF. The DNA of the CDR3 is TGCGCCAGCAGTGAGGGAGGAGATACGCAGTATTTT.

This chain joins TRBV24-1 and TRBJ2-1, with TRBD1 matching over 8 bases. The CDR3 runs to 12 residues. The germline gives CDR1 KGHDR, CDR2 SFDVKD. The ends lost 5 bases at V and 13 bases at J; junction bases unmatched: 6. The CDR3 is CATSGLGTGQFF. The CDR3 DNA reads as TGTGCCACCAGTGGGCTCGGGACAGGTCAGTTCTTC.

The chain uses TRBV15 and TRBJ2-3; 9 bases agree with TRBD2. Germline CDR1 is LNHNV and CDR2 is YYDKDF (reference sequence). With 3 bases clipped from V and 1 base from J, the junction kept 8 bases outside the gene matches. CDR3 size: 17 residues. The CDR3 loop is CATSSLAGVRGTDTQYF. As DNA, the CDR3 is TGTGCCACCAGCAGTTTAGCGGGAGTTAGAGGCACAGATACGCAGTATTTT.

This chain joins TRBV28 and TRBJ1-5, with 8 bases aligning to TRBD1. Germline V gene sequence: CDR1 MDHEN, CDR2 SYDVKM. Losses at the gene ends were 5 bases for V and 5 bases for J; bases not matched to a gene: 11. The CDR3 has 16 residues. The CDR3 region has the DNA TGTGCCAGCAGTCCAATCGGGACAGGCCTTTATCAGCCCCAGCATTTT. It translates to CASSPIGTGLYQPQHF.

This clone was seen a handful of times. The CDR3 region is CASSLRSTGPGANVLTF. In nucleotides, the CDR3 is TGTGCCAGCAGCCTAAGATCTACAGGGCCTGGGGCCAACGTCCTGACTTTC. The chain employs TRBV5-6 and TRBJ2-6; possibly TRBD1 for D (6 bases). This CDR3 region has 17 residues. The V and J ends lost 4 bases and 2 bases respectively, with 16 bases between them. From germline, CDR1 is SGHDT and CDR2 YYEEEE.

V usage is TRBV7-9 and J usage is TRBJ1-6, with a tentative D call TRBD1 (5 bases). The CDR3 runs to 19 residues. The germline V gene encodes CDR1 SEHNR and CDR2 FQNEAQ (reference sequence). V was trimmed by 0 bases and J by 0 bases, leaving 15 bases between them. For the CDR3, the DNA is TGTGCCAGCAGCTTAGCGGTTGCCACCGACAGCTCCTATAATTCACCCCTCCACTTT. It codes for CASSLAVATDSSYNSPLHF. Supplemented by reference TRBV7-9 and TRBJ1-6, the full variable domain reads DTGVSQNPRHKITKRGQNVTFRCDPISEHNRLYWYRQTLGQGPEFLTYFQNEAQLEKSRLLSDRFSAERPKGSFSTLEIQRTEQGDSAMYLCASSLAVATDSSYNSPLHFGNGTRLTVT.